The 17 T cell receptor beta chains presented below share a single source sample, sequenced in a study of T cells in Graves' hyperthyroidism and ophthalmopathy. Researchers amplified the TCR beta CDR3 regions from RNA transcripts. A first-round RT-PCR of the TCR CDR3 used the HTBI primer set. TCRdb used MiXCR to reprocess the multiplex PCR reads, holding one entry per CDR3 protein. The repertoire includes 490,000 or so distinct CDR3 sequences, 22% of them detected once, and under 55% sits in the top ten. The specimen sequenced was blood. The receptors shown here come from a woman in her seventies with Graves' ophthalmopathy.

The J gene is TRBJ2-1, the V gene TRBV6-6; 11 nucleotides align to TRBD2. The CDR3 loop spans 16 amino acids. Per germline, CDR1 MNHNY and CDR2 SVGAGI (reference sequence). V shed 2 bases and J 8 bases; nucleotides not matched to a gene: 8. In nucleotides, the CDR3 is TGTGCCAGCAGTTACCGGCTAGCGGGAGGTTACGATGAGCAGTTCTTC. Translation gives CASSYRLAGGYDEQFF.

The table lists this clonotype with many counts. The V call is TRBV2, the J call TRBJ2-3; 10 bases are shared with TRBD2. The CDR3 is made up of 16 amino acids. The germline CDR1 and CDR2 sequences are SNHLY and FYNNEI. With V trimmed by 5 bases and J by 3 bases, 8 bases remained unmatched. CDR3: CASSPLAGLGTDTQYF. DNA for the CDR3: TGTGCCAGCAGTCCACTAGCGGGATTAGGGACAGATACGCAGTATTTT.

This chain's CDR3 is CAWRQEADQPQHF. Here the CDR3 DNA reads TGTGCCTGGCGTCAGGAGGCTGATCAGCCCCAGCATTTT. The chain is built from TRBV30 and TRBJ1-5, with D unresolved. Trimming left V 5 bases short and J 5 bases short, with 13 bases between. The germline gives CDR1 GTSNPN, CDR2 SVGIG (reference sequence). This CDR3 has 13 residues.

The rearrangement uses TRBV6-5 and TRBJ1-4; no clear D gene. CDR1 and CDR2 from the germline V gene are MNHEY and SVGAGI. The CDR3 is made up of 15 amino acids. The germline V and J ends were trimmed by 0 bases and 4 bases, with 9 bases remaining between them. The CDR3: CASSYSAGNNEKLFF. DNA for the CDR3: TGTGCCAGCAGTTACTCGGCGGGGAATAATGAAAAACTGTTTTTT.

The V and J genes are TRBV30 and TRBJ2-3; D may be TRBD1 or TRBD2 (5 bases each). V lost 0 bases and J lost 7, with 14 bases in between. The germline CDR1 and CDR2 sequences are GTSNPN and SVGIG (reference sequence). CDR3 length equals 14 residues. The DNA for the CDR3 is TGTGCCTGGAGTGTAGGGGCTAGCCTCCATACGCAGTATTTT. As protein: CAWSVGASLHTQYF. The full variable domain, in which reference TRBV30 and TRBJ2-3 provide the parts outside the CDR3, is SQTIHQWPATLVQPVGSPLSLECTVEGTSNPNLYWYRQAAGRGLQLLFYSVGIGQISSEVPQNLSASRPQDRQFILSSKKLLLSDSGFYLCAWSVGASLHTQYFGPGTRLTVL.

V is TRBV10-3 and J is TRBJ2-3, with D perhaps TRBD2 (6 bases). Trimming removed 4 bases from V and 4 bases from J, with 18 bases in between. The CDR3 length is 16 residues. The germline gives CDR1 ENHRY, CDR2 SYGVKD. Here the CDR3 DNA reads TGTGCCATCAGTGCGGGCGTGGGGGGATGGGCAGATACGCAGTATTTT. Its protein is CAISAGVGGWADTQYF.

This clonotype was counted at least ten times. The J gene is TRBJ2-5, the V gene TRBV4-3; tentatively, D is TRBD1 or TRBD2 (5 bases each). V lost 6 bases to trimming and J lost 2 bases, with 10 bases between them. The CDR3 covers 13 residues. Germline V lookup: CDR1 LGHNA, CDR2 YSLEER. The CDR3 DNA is TGCGCCAGCAGAGGGACGGATCAAGAGACCCAGTACTTC. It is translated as CASRGTDQETQYF.

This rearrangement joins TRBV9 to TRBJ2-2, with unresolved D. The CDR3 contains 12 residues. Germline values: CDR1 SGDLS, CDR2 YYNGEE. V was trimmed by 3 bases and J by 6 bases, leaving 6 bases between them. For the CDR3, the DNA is TGTGCCAGCAGCGAGCCGTCCGGGGAGCTGTTTTTT. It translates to CASSEPSGELFF. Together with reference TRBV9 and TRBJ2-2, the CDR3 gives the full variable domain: DSGVTQTPKHLITATGQRVTLRCSPRSGDLSVYWYQQSLDQGLQFLIQYYNGEERAKGNILERFSAQQFPDLHSELNLSSLELGDSALYFCASSEPSGELFFGEGSRLTVL.

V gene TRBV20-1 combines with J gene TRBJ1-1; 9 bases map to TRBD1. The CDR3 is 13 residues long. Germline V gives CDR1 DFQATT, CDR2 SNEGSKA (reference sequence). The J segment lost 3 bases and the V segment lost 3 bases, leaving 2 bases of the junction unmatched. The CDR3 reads CSASGDRDTEAFF. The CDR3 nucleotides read TGCAGTGCTAGCGGGGACAGGGACACTGAAGCTTTCTTT.

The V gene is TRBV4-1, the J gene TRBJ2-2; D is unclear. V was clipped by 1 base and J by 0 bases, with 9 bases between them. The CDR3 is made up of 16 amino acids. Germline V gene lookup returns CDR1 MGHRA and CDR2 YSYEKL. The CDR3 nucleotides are TGCGCCAGCAGCCAAGTTCCACATTCGAACACCGGGGAGCTGTTTTTT. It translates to CASSQVPHSNTGELFF.

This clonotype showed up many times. CDR3 region: CASSSAGGQDNEQFF. The CDR3 DNA is TGTGCCAGCAGTTCAGCGGGAGGGCAGGACAATGAGCAGTTCTTC. The chain is built from TRBV28 and TRBJ2-1, with 10 bases aligning to TRBD2. J lost 5 bases, V lost 4 bases, and 5 bases had no gene match. The CDR3 is 15 amino acids. Germline V gene lookup returns CDR1 MDHEN and CDR2 SYDVKM. Full variable domain (outside the CDR3, taken from reference TRBV28 and TRBJ2-1): DVKVTQSSRYLVKRTGEKVFLECVQDMDHENMFWYRQDPGLGLRLIYFSYDVKMKEKGDIPEGYSVSREKKERFSLILESASTNQTSMYLCASSSAGGQDNEQFFGPGTRLTVL.

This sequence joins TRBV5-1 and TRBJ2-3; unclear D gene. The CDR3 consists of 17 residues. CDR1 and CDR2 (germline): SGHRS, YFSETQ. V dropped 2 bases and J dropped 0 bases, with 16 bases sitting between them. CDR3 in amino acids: CASSFRAAKTSTDTQYF. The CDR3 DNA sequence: TGCGCCAGCAGCTTTCGGGCAGCAAAGACTAGCACAGATACGCAGTATTTT.

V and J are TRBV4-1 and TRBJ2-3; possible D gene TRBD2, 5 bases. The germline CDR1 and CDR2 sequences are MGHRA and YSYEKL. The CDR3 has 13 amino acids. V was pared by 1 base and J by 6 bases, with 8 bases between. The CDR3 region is CASSQGRLDTQYF. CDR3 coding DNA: TGCGCCAGCAGCCAAGGGAGGTTGGATACGCAGTATTTT.

The chain's CDR3 is CASSRGTSWSGELFF. DNA for the CDR3: TGTGCCAGCAGCCGCGGGACTAGCTGGTCCGGGGAGCTGTTTTTT. The genes are TRBV7-3 and TRBJ2-2, with 9 bases matching TRBD2. Trimming at V came to 5 bases and at J to 6 bases, leaving 7 bases not matched to a gene. The CDR3 consists of 15 residues. The germline CDR1 and CDR2 sequences are SGHTA and FQGTGA. Supplemented by reference TRBV7-3 and TRBJ2-2, the full variable domain reads GAGVSQTPSNKVTEKGKYVELRCDPISGHTALYWYRQSLGQGPEFLIYFQGTGAADDSGLPNDRFFAVRPEGSVSTLKIQRTERGDSAVYLCASSRGTSWSGELFFGEGSRLTVL.

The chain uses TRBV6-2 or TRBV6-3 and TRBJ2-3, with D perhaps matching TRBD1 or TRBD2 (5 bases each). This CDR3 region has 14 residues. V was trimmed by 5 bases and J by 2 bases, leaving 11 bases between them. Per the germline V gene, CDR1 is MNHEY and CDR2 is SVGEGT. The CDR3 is CASSTRDHTDTQYF. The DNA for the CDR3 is TGTGCCAGCAGTACACGGGACCACACAGATACGCAGTATTTT.

CDR3 DNA sequence: TGTGCCAGCAGTTCGGACAGGGGGTTAACCCTCCACTTT. It is translated as CASSSDRGLTLHF. The J gene is TRBJ1-6, the V gene TRBV6-2 or TRBV6-3; 10 bases align to TRBD1. After removal of 4 bases from V and 14 bases from J, the junction contained 5 bases not matched to a gene. The CDR3 has 13 residues. The germline V gene has CDR1 MNHEY and CDR2 SVGEGT.

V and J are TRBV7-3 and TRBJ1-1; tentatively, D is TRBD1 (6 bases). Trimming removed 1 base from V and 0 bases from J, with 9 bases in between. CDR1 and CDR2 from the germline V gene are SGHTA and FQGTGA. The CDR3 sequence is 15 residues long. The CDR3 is CASSLNPGVNTEAFF. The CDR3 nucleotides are TGTGCCAGCAGCTTAAACCCAGGGGTGAACACTGAAGCTTTCTTT.